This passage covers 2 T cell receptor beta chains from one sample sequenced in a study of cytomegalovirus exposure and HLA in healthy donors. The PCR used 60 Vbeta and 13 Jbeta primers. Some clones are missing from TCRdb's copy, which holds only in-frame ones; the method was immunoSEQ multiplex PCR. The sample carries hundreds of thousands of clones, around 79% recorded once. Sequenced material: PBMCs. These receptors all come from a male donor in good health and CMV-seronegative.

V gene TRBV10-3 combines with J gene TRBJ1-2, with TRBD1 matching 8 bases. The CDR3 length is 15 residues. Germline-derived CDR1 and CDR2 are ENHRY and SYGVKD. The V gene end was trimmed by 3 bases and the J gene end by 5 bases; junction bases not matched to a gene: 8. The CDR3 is CAISDFGQGEYGYTF. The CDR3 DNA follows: TGTGCCATCAGTGACTTCGGACAGGGAGAGTATGGCTACACCTTC.

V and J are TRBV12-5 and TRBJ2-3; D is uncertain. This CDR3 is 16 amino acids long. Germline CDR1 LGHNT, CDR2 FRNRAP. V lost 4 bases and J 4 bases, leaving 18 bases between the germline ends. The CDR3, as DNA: TGTGCTAGTGGTTCGCCCCCCGGGTCCAAACCAGATACGCAGTATTTT. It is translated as CASGSPPGSKPDTQYF.